This is a list of T cell receptor beta chains from one sample in a study of shared clonotypes between healthy human individuals. TCRdb's copy holds only in-frame clones and misses some; the assay was immunoSEQ multiplex PCR. The sample contains about 2.3 million clones, less than 95% of which appear only once. The sequencing sample was made of naive CD4+ T cells from PBMCs. The receptors stem from a man aged 18 to 30 in good health. Some clones in this sample may be carry-over from other donors' samples. CDR3s include the opening cysteine and the closing phenylalanine or tryptophan. The order of the fields is V gene, D gene, J gene, clone size, CDR3 DNA, CDR3 protein. A D gene is named only where the DNA matches it firmly. The size of a clone is reported for some rows only, either as once, few or many, or as a class for expanded clones.

>TRBV7-9|TRBD2|TRBJ2-7|-
TGTGCCAGCAGCTTAGTCCGGACTAGCGGGAGTTGGGTCTCCTACGAGCAGTACTTC
CASSLVRTSGSWVSYEQYF
>TRBV7-9|TRBD2|TRBJ2-7|-
TGTGCCAGCAGCAGCGGGACTAGCGGGAGGTACGAGCAGTACTTC
CASSSGTSGRYEQYF
>TRBV2|-|TRBJ1-1|few
TGTGCCAGCGGGGGTAGGACTGAAGCTTTCTTT
CASGGRTEAFF
>TRBV5-1|TRBD1|TRBJ2-1|-
TGCGCCAGCAGCTTTAACAGGGGGCTAGATGAGCAGTTCTTC
CASSFNRGLDEQFF
>TRBV5-4|-|TRBJ2-1|-
TGTGCCAGCAGCTTGGGCCAGCAATTCTACAATGAGCAGTTCTTC
CASSLGQQFYNEQFF
>TRBV5-1|-|TRBJ1-1|-
TGCGCCAGCAGCCAGGTGGGGGTCGTGGGTACTGAAGCTTTCTTT
CASSQVGVVGTEAFF
>TRBV18|TRBD2|TRBJ2-5|-
TGTGCCAGCTCACCACAAACCGCGGGGGGCCAGTACTTC
CASSPQTAGGQYF
>TRBV5-4|-|TRBJ1-2|-
TGTGCCAGCAGCCCGGGGCAGAACTATGGCTACACCTTC
CASSPGQNYGYTF
>TRBV6-5|TRBD2|TRBJ2-3|-
TGTGCCAGCAGTATAGCGGGGTCTAGCACAGATACGCAGTATTTT
CASSIAGSSTDTQYF
>TRBV9|TRBD2|TRBJ2-7|-
TGTGCCAGCAGCGTAGGCCTAGCGGAAAACTACGAGCAGTACTTC
CASSVGLAENYEQYF